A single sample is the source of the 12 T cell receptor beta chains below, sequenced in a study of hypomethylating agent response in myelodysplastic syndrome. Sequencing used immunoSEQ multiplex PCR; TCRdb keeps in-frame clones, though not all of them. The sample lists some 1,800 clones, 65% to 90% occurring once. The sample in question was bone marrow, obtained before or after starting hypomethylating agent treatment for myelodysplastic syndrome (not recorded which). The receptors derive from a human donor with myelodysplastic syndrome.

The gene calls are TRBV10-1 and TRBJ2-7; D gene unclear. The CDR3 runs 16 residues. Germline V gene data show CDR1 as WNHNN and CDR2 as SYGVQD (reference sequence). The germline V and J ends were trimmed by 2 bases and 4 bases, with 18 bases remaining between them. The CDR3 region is CASSEPKPKPRYEQYV. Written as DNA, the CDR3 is TGCGCCAGCAGTGAGCCAAAACCAAAACCTAGATACGAGCAGTACGTC.

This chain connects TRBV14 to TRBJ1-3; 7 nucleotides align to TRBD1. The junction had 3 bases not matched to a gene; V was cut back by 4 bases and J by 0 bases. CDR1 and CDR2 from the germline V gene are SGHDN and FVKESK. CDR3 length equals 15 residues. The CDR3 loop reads CASSLGQFSGNTIYF. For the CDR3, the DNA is TGTGCCAGCAGCCTGGGACAGTTCTCTGGAAACACCATATATTTT.

The CDR3 nucleotides are TGTGCCAGCAGCTTAGGACAGAACACTGAAGCTTTCTTT. This translates into CASSLGQNTEAFF. The chain employs TRBV7-9 and TRBJ1-1; no definite D call. CDR1 SEHNR and CDR2 FQNEAQ come from the germline V gene (reference sequence). CDR3 length: 13 residues. The V end was cut by 1 base, the J end by 1 base, with 4 bases between.

CDR3 sequence reads: CASSRDENTEAFF. The CDR3 bases are TGTGCCAGCAGCAGGGACGAGAACACTGAAGCTTTCTTT. V and J are TRBV9 and TRBJ1-1; a weak D match, TRBD1 (5 bases). The germline V gene encodes CDR1 SGDLS and CDR2 YYNGEE. V shed 4 bases and J shed 1 base, with 8 bases lying between them. The CDR3 runs 13 residues.

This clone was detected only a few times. DNA for the CDR3: TGTGCCAGCAGCTTAACAGGGGTAACTTCACCCCTCCACTTT. This codes for CASSLTGVTSPLHF. The rearrangement links TRBV7-3 to TRBJ1-6; D may be TRBD1 (5 bases). CDR3 size: 14 residues. The V and J ends lost 0 bases and 9 bases respectively, with 9 bases between them. CDR1 and CDR2 (germline): SGHTA, FQGTGA.

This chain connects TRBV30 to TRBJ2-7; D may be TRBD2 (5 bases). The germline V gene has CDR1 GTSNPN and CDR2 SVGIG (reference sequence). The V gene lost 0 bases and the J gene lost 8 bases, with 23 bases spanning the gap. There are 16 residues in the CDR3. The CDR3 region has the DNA TGTGCCTGGAGTGTACCCCTTCCTACTAGGAGAGGAAAGCAGTACTTC. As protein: CAWSVPLPTRRGKQYF.

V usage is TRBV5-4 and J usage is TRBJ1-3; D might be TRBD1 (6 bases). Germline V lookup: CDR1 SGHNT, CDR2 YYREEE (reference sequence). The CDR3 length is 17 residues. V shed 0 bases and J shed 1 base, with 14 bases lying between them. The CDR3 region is CASSLAAGGRSGNTIYF. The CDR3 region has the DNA TGTGCCAGCAGCTTGGCCGCGGGGGGCCGATCTGGAAACACCATATATTTT.

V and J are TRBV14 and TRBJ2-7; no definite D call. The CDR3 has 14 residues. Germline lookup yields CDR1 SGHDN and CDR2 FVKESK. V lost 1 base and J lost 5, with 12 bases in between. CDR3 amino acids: CASSQARRPDEQYV. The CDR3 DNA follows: TGTGCCAGCAGCCAAGCGCGCCGACCGGACGAGCAGTACGTC.

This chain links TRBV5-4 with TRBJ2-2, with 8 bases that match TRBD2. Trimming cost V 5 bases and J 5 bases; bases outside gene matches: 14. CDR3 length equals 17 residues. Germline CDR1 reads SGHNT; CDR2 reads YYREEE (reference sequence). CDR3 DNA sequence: TGTGCCAGCAGTCCAGCGGGAGCCTCGAGCTTGACCGGGGAGCTGTTTTTT. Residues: CASSPAGASSLTGELFF.

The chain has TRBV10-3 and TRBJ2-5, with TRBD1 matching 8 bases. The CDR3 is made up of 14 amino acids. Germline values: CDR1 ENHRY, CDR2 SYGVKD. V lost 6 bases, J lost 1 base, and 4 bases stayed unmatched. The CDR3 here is CAIRPDRGQETQYF. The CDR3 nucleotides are TGTGCCATCAGACCCGACAGGGGCCAAGAGACCCAGTACTTC.

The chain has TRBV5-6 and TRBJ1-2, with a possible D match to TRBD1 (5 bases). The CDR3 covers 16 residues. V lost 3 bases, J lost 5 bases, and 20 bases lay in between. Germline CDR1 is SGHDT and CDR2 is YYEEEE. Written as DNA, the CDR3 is TGTGCCAGCAGCTCGAACGGTAGGGGAAAGGGTTATGGCTACACCTTC. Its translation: CASSSNGRGKGYGYTF.

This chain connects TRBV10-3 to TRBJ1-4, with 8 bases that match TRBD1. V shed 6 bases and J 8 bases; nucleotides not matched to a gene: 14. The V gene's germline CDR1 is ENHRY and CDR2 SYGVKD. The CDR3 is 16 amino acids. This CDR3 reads CAISSGQGQRGEKLFF. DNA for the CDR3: TGTGCCATCAGCTCAGGACAGGGACAGAGGGGGGAAAAACTGTTTTTT.